One and the same sample provided the 10 T cell receptor beta chains below, sequenced in a study of blood T cell repertoires in COVID-19. Profiling relied on immunoSEQ multiplex PCR, and the TCRdb table lists in-frame clones only, not all of them. The sample lists about 17,000 clones; around three quarters were seen once. The sequenced sample consisted of peripheral blood. Source of these receptors: a man between 65 and 85 years old with COVID-19, enrolled during active disease.

The chain joins TRBV18 to TRBJ1-6; TRBD1 might be the D (6 bases). Germline CDR1 and CDR2: KGHSH and LQKENI. This CDR3 region has 16 residues. V was cut by 2 bases and J by 10 bases, with 18 bases left in between. CDR3 DNA: TGTGCCAGCTCACCATCCGATGGCAGGGGTAGCTCACCCCTCCACTTT. Translating it yields CASSPSDGRGSSPLHF.

This clone was found a few times. The V call is TRBV7-2, the J call TRBJ2-5; no definite D call. The V gene lost 2 bases and the J gene lost 2 bases, with 6 bases spanning the gap. Germline CDR1 reads SGHTA; CDR2 reads FQGNSA. This CDR3 comprises 13 residues. CDR3 sequence (DNA): TGTGCCAGCAGCTTAACTGTACAAGAGACCCAGTACTTC. This translates into CASSLTVQETQYF.

This rearrangement joins TRBV25-1 to TRBJ1-2; the D gene is possibly TRBD1 (5 bases). V was shortened by 3 bases and J by 6 bases, with 20 bases between the two germline ends. There are 16 residues in the CDR3. Germline CDR1 MGHDK, CDR2 SYGVNS. Here the CDR3 DNA reads TGTGCCAGCAGTGACTCCCCCCAGGTAGGGGATAATGGCTACACCTTC. Translated: CASSDSPQVGDNGYTF.

The chain combines TRBV10-2 with TRBJ1-5; D gene uncertain. V was pared by 3 bases and J by 7 bases, with 16 bases between. Germline V lookup: CDR1 WSHSY, CDR2 SAAADI. This CDR3 spans 15 amino acids. In DNA, the CDR3 is TGCGCCAGCAGTGACCTCACCTGGTCGGGGCAGCCCCAGCATTTT. Translation: CASSDLTWSGQPQHF.

The V call is TRBV5-1, the J call TRBJ1-2; 9 positions agree with TRBD1. Germline values: CDR1 SGHRS, CDR2 YFSETQ. The CDR3 is made up of 15 amino acids. The V gene end was trimmed by 4 bases and the J gene end by 6 bases; junction bases not matched to a gene: 10. The CDR3: CASSPYLQGADGYTF. The CDR3 coding sequence is TGCGCCAGCAGCCCATACCTACAGGGGGCTGATGGCTACACCTTC.

This chain connects TRBV5-1 to TRBJ2-7; 12 nucleotides agree with TRBD1. J lost 3 bases, V lost 0 bases, and 4 bases had no gene match. Germline lookup yields CDR1 SGHRS and CDR2 YFSETQ. The CDR3 extends over 16 amino acids. The CDR3 nucleotides read TGCGCCAGCAGCTTGGATGGGACAGGGGGCGGCTACGAGCAGTACTTC. It encodes CASSLDGTGGGYEQYF.

This chain joins TRBV6-5 and TRBJ1-6; D not certain. The CDR3 extends over 12 amino acids. Trimming stripped 6 bases from V and 7 bases from J, with 7 bases between. Germline lookup yields CDR1 MNHEY and CDR2 SVGAGI. The CDR3 region has the DNA TGTGCCAGCAGGCGCTGGAATTCACCCCTCCACTTT. Its protein product is CASRRWNSPLHF.

This clone was recorded only once. The gene calls are TRBV11-2 and TRBJ1-4; no clear D gene. Trimming cost V 5 bases and J 7 bases, with 11 bases left between them. Germline-derived CDR1 and CDR2 are SGHAT and FQNNGV. This CDR3 has 13 amino acids. CDR3 nucleotides: TGTGCCAGCAGCCCACCCGGGGTTGAAAAACTGTTTTTT. Its protein product is CASSPPGVEKLFF.

V gene TRBV28 combines with J gene TRBJ1-6; TRBD1 might be the D (6 bases). CDR1 is MDHEN, CDR2 SYDVKM, per germline. CDR3 length: 13 residues. Trimming left V 3 bases short and J 8 bases short, with 8 bases between. The CDR3, as DNA: TGTGCCAGCAGTTTTAGGGGGTATTCACCCCTCCACTTT. This gives the protein CASSFRGYSPLHF.

The chain uses TRBV4-2 and TRBJ2-7, with unresolved D. CDR1 is LGHNA and CDR2 is YNFKEQ in the germline V gene. V gave up 4 bases and J gave up 4 bases, with 14 bases separating them. The CDR3 extends over 14 amino acids. The CDR3, as DNA: TGTGCCAGCAGCCTCTTATACCTAAATTACGAGCAGTACTTC. Protein product: CASSLLYLNYEQYF.